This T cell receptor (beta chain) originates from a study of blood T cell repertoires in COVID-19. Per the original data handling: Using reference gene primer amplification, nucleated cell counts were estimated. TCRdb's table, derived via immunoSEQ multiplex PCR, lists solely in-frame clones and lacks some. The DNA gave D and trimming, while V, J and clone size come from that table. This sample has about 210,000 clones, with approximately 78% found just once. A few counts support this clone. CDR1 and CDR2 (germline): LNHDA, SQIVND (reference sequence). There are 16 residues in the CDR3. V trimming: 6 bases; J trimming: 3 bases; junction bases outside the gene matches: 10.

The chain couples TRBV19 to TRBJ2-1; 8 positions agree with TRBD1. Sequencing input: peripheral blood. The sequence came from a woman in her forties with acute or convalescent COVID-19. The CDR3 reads CASRGLQGANYNEQFF. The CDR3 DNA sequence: TGTGCCAGTAGAGGACTTCAGGGGGCAAACTACAATGAGCAGTTCTTC.